This T cell receptor (beta chain) emerged from a study of cytomegalovirus exposure and HLA in healthy donors. Each donor's status was that of a healthy bone marrow donor. The CDR3 contains 14 residues. Trimming removed 4 bases from V and 3 bases from J, with 10 bases in between. Germline-derived CDR1 and CDR2 are MGHDK and SYGVNS. Use of 60 Vbeta and 13 Jbeta primers characterized the PCR. Method: immunoSEQ multiplex PCR; TCRdb's copy keeps in-frame clones and lacks some. The sample lists 150,000 to 200,000 clones; around 78% were seen once. This clone was seen more than once but under ten times. The antigen is unknown. Study-level results: In most subjects, TCR beta sequences reportedly gave accurate predictions of HLA-A and HLA-B alleles. Presence/absence analysis assumed near-uniform sequencing depth across donors.

Sequencing was performed on PBMCs. This sequence joins TRBV25-1 and TRBJ1-5; perhaps TRBD1 as D (5 bases). This TCR was sampled from a woman aged 40 to 50 in good health and CMV-seronegative. CDR3 loop: CASSARQNNQPQHF. CDR3 in DNA: TGTGCCAGCAGTGCTCGACAGAACAATCAGCCCCAGCATTTT. The variable domain in full, completed from reference TRBV25-1 and TRBJ1-5, reads EADIYQTPRYLVIGTGKKITLECSQTMGHDKMYWYQQDPGMELHLIHYSYGVNSTEKGDLSSESTVSRIRTEHFPLTLESARPSHTSQYLCASSARQNNQPQHFGDGTRLSIL.